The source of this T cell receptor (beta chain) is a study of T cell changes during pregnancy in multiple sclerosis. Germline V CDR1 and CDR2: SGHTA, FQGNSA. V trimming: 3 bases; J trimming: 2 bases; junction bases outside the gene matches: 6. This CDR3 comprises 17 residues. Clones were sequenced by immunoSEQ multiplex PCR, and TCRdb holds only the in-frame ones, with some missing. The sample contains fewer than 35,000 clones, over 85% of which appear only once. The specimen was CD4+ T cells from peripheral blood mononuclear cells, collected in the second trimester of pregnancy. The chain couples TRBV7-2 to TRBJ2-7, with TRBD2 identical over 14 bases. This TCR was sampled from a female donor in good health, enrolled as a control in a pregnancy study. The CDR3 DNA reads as TGTGCCAGCAGCTTTGGGACTAGCGGGGGAGCTACCTACGAGCAGTACTTC. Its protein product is CASSFGTSGGATYEQYF.